The sequence of this T cell receptor (beta chain) was determined in a study of technical replicates of blood from several donors. TCRdb's copy holds only in-frame clones and misses some; the assay was immunoSEQ multiplex PCR. The sample records about 76,000 clones, 94% being singletons. Germline V gene data show CDR1 as SQVTM and CDR2 as ANQGSEA. The V gene lost 5 bases and the J gene lost 8 bases, with 13 bases spanning the gap. The CDR3 length is 12 residues. The clonotype originates from a human donor in good health. The chain joins TRBV29-1 to TRBJ2-1; TRBD1 might be the D (6 bases). Sample: T cells isolated from PBMCs. CDR3 loop: CSVWGPVDEQFF. CDR3 nucleotides: TGCAGCGTTTGGGGGCCGGTTGATGAGCAGTTCTTC.